A single sample is the source of the 30 T cell receptor beta chains below, sequenced in a study of T-cell memory formation after mild COVID-19. MiXCR was run by TCRdb on the 5' RACE reads, yielding one entry per CDR3 protein. This table holds 500,000 to 650,000 distinct CDR3 sequences, roughly 21% found once. Sequenced material: PBMCs or a T cell subset sorted from them (not recorded which). The receptors were sampled from an adult woman who had mild COVID-19 (a few samples of this study predate the infection). Cell type and time point are not known.

This clonotype was counted a few times. The V call is TRBV29-1, the J call TRBJ1-5; D gene uncertain. Germline V gene sequence: CDR1 SQVTM, CDR2 ANQGSEA. The CDR3 runs 13 residues. CDR3 amino acids: CSVRMGNNQPQHF. CDR3 coding DNA: TGCAGTGTACGAATGGGTAACAATCAGCCCCAGCATTTT.

This clonotype was observed once. The chain is built from TRBV6-5 and TRBJ2-3; D is undetermined. This CDR3 contains 13 residues. V lost 6 bases and J lost 2, with 9 bases in between. Per germline, CDR1 MNHEY and CDR2 SVGAGI. The CDR3 bases are TGTGCCAGCAGGCCCCCATACACAGATACGCAGTATTTT. Protein product: CASRPPYTDTQYF.

There are a few counts of this clonotype. The chain has TRBV4-2 and TRBJ2-1; 10 bases map to TRBD2. The CDR3 has 14 residues. Trimming took 4 bases from V and 9 from J; bases not matched to a gene: 6. Germline-derived CDR1 and CDR2 are LGHNA and YNFKEQ. CDR3 loop: CASSPAKREGEQFF. CDR3 bases: TGTGCCAGCAGCCCGGCGAAGCGGGAGGGTGAGCAGTTCTTC.

This clonotype was seen only a few times. The chain uses TRBV20-1 and TRBJ2-1, with D unresolved. The CDR3 length is 11 residues. CDR1 DFQATT and CDR2 SNEGSKA come from the germline V gene (reference sequence). Between the trimmed V and J ends, which lost 3 bases and 6 bases, there was a span of 6 bases. The CDR3 DNA sequence: TGCAGTGCTAGTTGGGTCAATGAGCAGTTCTTC. Protein: CSASWVNEQFF.

This clonotype was detected only a few times. The chain uses TRBV12-3 or TRBV12-4 and TRBJ2-2; 13 nucleotides line up with TRBD2. Trimming at V came to 6 bases and at J to 3 bases, leaving 1 base not matched to a gene. This CDR3 comprises 15 residues. This chain's CDR3 is CASRGLAGHTGELFF. For the CDR3, the DNA is TGTGCCAGCAGGGGACTAGCGGGGCACACCGGGGAGCTGTTTTTT.

The rearrangement uses TRBV5-5 and TRBJ2-2; D is undetermined. The CDR3 extends over 16 amino acids. Germline V gene data show CDR1 as SGHKS and CDR2 as YYEKEE (reference sequence). V shed 2 bases and J shed 1 base, with 12 bases lying between them. This CDR3 is CASSLGFPGNTGELFF. CDR3 nucleotides: TGTGCCAGCAGCTTAGGATTCCCAGGGAACACCGGGGAGCTGTTTTTT. Filled out from reference TRBV5-5 and TRBJ2-2, the complete variable domain reads DAGVTQSPTHLIKTRGQQVTLRCSPISGHKSVSWYQQVLGQGPQFIFQYYEKEERGRGNFPDRFSARQFPNYSSELNVNALLLGDSALYLCASSLGFPGNTGELFFGEGSRLTVL.

This clonotype was found many times. V gene TRBV5-5 combines with J gene TRBJ2-3; TRBD1 matches at 9 bases. The J segment lost 3 bases and the V segment lost 7 bases, leaving 9 bases of the junction unmatched. Looked up from germline, CDR1 is SGHKS and CDR2 is YYEKEE (reference sequence). The CDR3 sequence is 15 residues long. The CDR3, as DNA: TGTGCCAGCTCATCGGGACAGGGTGGGACAGATACGCAGTATTTT. Encoded protein: CASSSGQGGTDTQYF.

The chain has TRBV20-1 and TRBJ1-5; D is unresolved. Germline V gene lookup returns CDR1 DFQATT and CDR2 SNEGSKA (reference sequence). The CDR3 runs 15 residues. Trimming shortened V by 6 bases and J by 2 bases, and 17 bases separated the two germline ends. The CDR3 DNA reads TGCAGTGCCATTTCCGAGGGCGTGGGCAATCAGCCCCAGCATTTT. Its translation: CSAISEGVGNQPQHF.

In this sample, this clonotype turned up a few times. V gene TRBV7-3 combines with J gene TRBJ2-5; 9 bases fit TRBD2. The CDR3 contains 15 residues. Germline values: CDR1 SGHTA, CDR2 FQGTGA. The V gene end was trimmed by 5 bases and the J gene end by 1 base; junction bases not matched to a gene: 5. The CDR3 sequence is CASSLAGGAQETQYF. As DNA, the CDR3 is TGTGCCAGCAGCCTCGCGGGAGGGGCCCAAGAGACCCAGTACTTC.

This clonotype was counted a few times. The gene calls are TRBV12-3 or TRBV12-4 and TRBJ2-1, with 14 bases lining up with TRBD2. Trimming at V came to 5 bases and at J to 7 bases, leaving 7 bases not matched to a gene. The CDR3 is 16 residues long. The chain's CDR3 is CASSRGTSGSKNEQFF. The DNA of the CDR3 is TGTGCCAGCAGTCGTGGGACTAGCGGGAGTAAGAATGAGCAGTTCTTC.

This clonotype has just a few counts. The V and J genes are TRBV3-1 and TRBJ2-1, with 10 bases aligning to TRBD1. Trimming cost V 3 bases and J 5 bases; bases outside gene matches: 7. CDR1 and CDR2 from the germline V gene are LGHDT and YNNKEL (reference sequence). The CDR3 covers 16 residues. CDR3 in DNA: TGTGCCAGCAGCCATTCTGACAGGGGGCTACACAATGAGCAGTTCTTC. It codes for CASSHSDRGLHNEQFF.

J is TRBJ1-1 and V is TRBV2; D not resolved. The germline V and J ends were trimmed by 4 bases and 4 bases, with 4 bases remaining between them. This CDR3 spans 11 amino acids. Germline V gives CDR1 SNHLY, CDR2 FYNNEI. The DNA of the CDR3 is TGTGCCAGCAGTGTGAGCACTGAAGCTTTCTTT. The encoded protein is CASSVSTEAFF. The variable domain in full, completed from reference TRBV2 and TRBJ1-1, reads EPEVTQTPSHQVTQMGQEVILRCVPISNHLYFYWYRQILGQKVEFLVSFYNNEISEKSEIFDDQFSVERPDGSNFTLKIRSTKLEDSAMYFCASSVSTEAFFGQGTRLTVV.

This clonotype showed up just a few times. The chain uses TRBV7-3 and TRBJ2-2; perhaps D is TRBD1 or TRBD2 (7 bases each). CDR3 size: 14 residues. Trimming took off 11 bases at V and 0 bases at J, with 13 bases between the two ends. CDR1 is SGHTA and CDR2 is FQGTGA in the germline V gene. CDR3 amino acids: CACQGGPNTGELFF. CDR3 bases: TGTGCCTGCCAGGGGGGGCCGAACACCGGGGAGCTGTTTTTT.

This clonotype was observed a handful of times. The chain links TRBV7-2 to TRBJ2-1, with D possibly matching TRBD2 (6 bases). Germline values: CDR1 SGHTA, CDR2 FQGNSA. The V end was cut by 3 bases, the J end by 5 bases, with 14 bases between. The CDR3 spans 15 residues. Here the CDR3 DNA reads TGTGCCAGCAGCTTCCCCGGGAGCGTACACAATGAGCAGTTCTTC. It specifies CASSFPGSVHNEQFF. The full variable domain, completed using reference TRBV7-2 and TRBJ2-1, is GAGVSQSPSNKVTEKGKDVELRCDPISGHTALYWYRQSLGQGLEFLIYFQGNSAPDKSGLPSDRFSAERTGGSVSTLTIQRTQQEDSAVYLCASSFPGSVHNEQFFGPGTRLTVL.

This clonotype was picked up a small number of times. V usage is TRBV9 and J usage is TRBJ2-1, with 9 positions matching TRBD1. The J segment lost 10 bases and the V segment lost 3 bases, leaving 5 bases of the junction unmatched. This CDR3 is built from 13 residues. Germline V gene data show CDR1 as SGDLS and CDR2 as YYNGEE. The CDR3 DNA follows: TGTGCCAGCAGCGCACAGGGGGCGGGGGAGCAGTTCTTC. This translates into CASSAQGAGEQFF.

The table lists this clonotype with a few counts. The chain is built from TRBV15 and TRBJ2-1, with 8 bases that match TRBD1. After removal of 2 bases from V and 3 bases from J, the junction contained 6 bases not matched to a gene. Germline V gives CDR1 LNHNV, CDR2 YYDKDF (reference sequence). The CDR3 covers 16 residues. The CDR3: CATSRKDRAVYNEQFF. In DNA form, the CDR3 reads TGTGCCACCAGCAGAAAGGACAGGGCGGTCTACAATGAGCAGTTCTTC.

This clonotype was seen only a few times. The chain has TRBV5-1 and TRBJ1-2, with D perhaps TRBD1 (5 bases). Germline V gene sequence: CDR1 SGHRS, CDR2 YFSETQ. V dropped 1 base and J dropped 0 bases, with 16 bases sitting between them. The CDR3 spans 17 residues. The DNA of the CDR3 is TGCGCCAGCAGCTTGTGGTCCGGGACGGGGACTAACTATGGCTACACCTTC. Translation gives CASSLWSGTGTNYGYTF.

This clonotype was picked up a small number of times. This chain joins TRBV3-1 and TRBJ2-1; TRBD2 aligns across 7 bases. Germline V gives CDR1 LGHDT, CDR2 YNNKEL (reference sequence). The V gene end was trimmed by 1 base and the J gene end by 9 bases; junction bases not matched to a gene: 12. CDR3 length: 16 residues. CDR3 in DNA: TGTGCCAGCAGCCAAGCCGTTGTATCGGGAGGCTCTGAGCAGTTCTTC. As protein: CASSQAVVSGGSEQFF.

The chain uses TRBV7-8 and TRBJ2-2, with 8 bases that match TRBD1. Germline CDR1 SGHVS, CDR2 FQNEAQ. Germline trimming cut 5 bases from V and 4 bases from J; bases unmatched to any gene: 9. This CDR3 contains 16 residues. CDR3 region: CASSRSRGQGTGELFF. In DNA, the CDR3 is TGTGCCAGCAGCCGTAGCAGGGGGCAAGGCACCGGGGAGCTGTTTTTT.

V and J are TRBV19 and TRBJ1-1; D uncertain. V lost 1 base and J 6 bases, leaving 15 bases between the germline ends. The germline CDR1 and CDR2 sequences are LNHDA and SQIVND (reference sequence). The CDR3 spans 15 residues. The CDR3 loop reads CASSIVLGSWAEAFF. In DNA form, the CDR3 reads TGTGCCAGTAGTATAGTATTGGGCTCGTGGGCTGAAGCTTTCTTT.

V and J are TRBV7-9 and TRBJ2-7, with D maybe TRBD2 (6 bases). This CDR3 is built from 11 residues. V was clipped by 5 bases and J by 7 bases, with 9 bases between them. Germline V gene sequence: CDR1 SEHNR, CDR2 FQNEAQ (reference sequence). For the CDR3, the DNA is TGTGCCAGCAGCACGGCGGGGGAGCAGTACTTC. This gives the protein CASSTAGEQYF.

The chain employs TRBV3-1 and TRBJ2-7; the D is unclear. This CDR3 has 12 amino acids. Deletions cut 1 base from V and 5 bases from J, with 6 bases between. Germline CDR1 reads LGHDT; CDR2 reads YNNKEL (reference sequence). The CDR3 loop reads CASSQALHEQYF. The CDR3 DNA reads TGTGCCAGCAGCCAAGCCCTCCACGAGCAGTACTTC.

The chain couples TRBV9 to TRBJ2-3; D unresolved. CDR3 length equals 15 residues. Trimming left V 7 bases short and J 0 bases short, with 15 bases between. Germline V gives CDR1 SGDLS, CDR2 YYNGEE. The CDR3 coding sequence is TGTGCCAGCTCTACTTACGCTAGTAGCACAGATACGCAGTATTTT. This sequence encodes CASSTYASSTDTQYF.

Only a few counts were recorded for this clonotype. This sequence joins TRBV6-5 and TRBJ2-1; 7 bases agree with TRBD1. Germline V gene data show CDR1 as MNHEY and CDR2 as SVGAGI. The junction had 11 bases not matched to a gene; V was cut back by 4 bases and J by 5 bases. CDR3 length: 16 residues. This CDR3 is CASSSPRDSRNNEQFF. DNA of the CDR3: TGTGCCAGCAGTTCACCCCGGGACAGCCGGAACAATGAGCAGTTCTTC.

This chain links TRBV12-3 or TRBV12-4 with TRBJ2-5; D assignment may be TRBD1 or TRBD2 (5 bases each). Trimming took 6 bases from V and 4 from J, leaving 12 bases between them. The CDR3 is 13 amino acids. CDR3 sequence reads: CASRLGTIETQYF. DNA of the CDR3: TGTGCCAGCAGGCTAGGGACCATAGAGACCCAGTACTTC.

This clonotype was counted between two and nine times. The V call is TRBV7-8, the J call TRBJ2-1; 11 bases match TRBD2. With 3 bases clipped from V and 4 bases from J, the junction kept 8 bases outside the gene matches. Germline lookup yields CDR1 SGHVS and CDR2 FQNEAQ. The CDR3 totals 17 residues. Written as DNA, the CDR3 is TGTGCCAGCAGCTTCTCGGGACTAGCGGCCGGGTACAATGAGCAGTTCTTC. Its protein is CASSFSGLAAGYNEQFF. Filled out from reference TRBV7-8 and TRBJ2-1, the complete variable domain reads GAGVSQSPRYKVAKRGQDVALRCDPISGHVSLFWYQQALGQGPEFLTYFQNEAQLDKSGLPSDRFFAERPEGSVSTLKIQRTQQEDSAVYLCASSFSGLAAGYNEQFFGPGTRLTVL.

This clonotype was observed many times. V usage is TRBV25-1 and J usage is TRBJ2-7; tentative D call: TRBD2 (5 bases). The V and J ends lost 8 bases and 4 bases respectively, with 9 bases between them. CDR3 length equals 11 residues. CDR1 is MGHDK and CDR2 is SYGVNS in the germline V gene. The CDR3 reads CASGRGYEQYF. Here the CDR3 DNA reads TGTGCCAGCGGCCGAGGGTACGAGCAGTACTTC.

Notes on this clonotype: In this CDR3 the conserved last residue, phenylalanine or tryptophan, is missing, so a read error is likely. The genes are TRBV9 and TRBJ2-7; D gene ambiguous. Trimming left V 2 bases short and J 2 bases short, with 14 bases between. Per germline, CDR1 SGDLS and CDR2 YYNGEE. This CDR3 spans 15 amino acids. CDR3 amino acids: CASSVERGPTYEQYS. The DNA of the CDR3 is TGTGCCAGCAGCGTGGAGAGAGGACCGACCTACGAGCAGTACTCC.

The rearrangement uses TRBV7-2 and TRBJ2-5, with 8 bases that match TRBD2. Germline V CDR1 and CDR2: SGHTA, FQGNSA. This CDR3 is 14 amino acids long. V dropped 7 bases and J dropped 5; count of bases not matched to a gene: 9. The CDR3 loop reads CASKTRLAGETQYF. The DNA of the CDR3 is TGTGCCAGCAAGACCCGGCTAGCGGGCGAGACCCAGTACTTC.

The V call is TRBV12-3 or TRBV12-4, the J call TRBJ1-2; TRBD1 aligns across 7 bases. The CDR3 has 13 residues. Unmatched junction bases numbered 11, after V lost 4 bases and J lost 12 bases. CDR3 DNA sequence: TGTGCCAGCAGTTCAGAACACAGGGGAGGAGACACCTTC. The encoded protein is CASSSEHRGGDTF.